The 4 T cell receptor beta chains reported below all come from one sample, sequenced in a study of tissue T cells after allogeneic stem cell transplantation. Method: immunoSEQ multiplex PCR; TCRdb's copy keeps in-frame clones and lacks some. The table includes tens of thousands of clones, approximately 92% detected once. Sequenced here: blood, sampled before transplantation. Source of these receptors: a woman between 35 and 75 years old who later had graft-versus-host disease after an allogeneic stem cell transplant.

This chain connects TRBV7-9 to TRBJ2-7; D unclear. The V gene's germline CDR1 is SEHNR and CDR2 FQNEAQ (reference sequence). The CDR3 totals 12 residues. V lost 5 bases and J lost 4, with 9 bases in between. The CDR3 spells CASSPIGYEQYF. DNA for the CDR3: TGTGCCAGCAGCCCTATCGGGTACGAGCAGTACTTC.

The chain joins TRBV19 to TRBJ2-3; the D gene is possibly TRBD2 (6 bases). V was shortened by 3 bases and J by 10 bases, with 11 bases between the two germline ends. This CDR3 is 12 amino acids long. CDR1 and CDR2 (germline): LNHDA, SQIVND (reference sequence). In DNA, the CDR3 is TGTGCCAGTAGTATTTTGGGGGAGGCGCAGTATTTT. Protein product: CASSILGEAQYF.

This chain links TRBV10-1 with TRBJ2-3; no firm D call. This CDR3 has 15 residues. Trimming stripped 2 bases from V and 0 bases from J, with 9 bases between. Germline V gene lookup returns CDR1 WNHNN and CDR2 SYGVQD (reference sequence). For the CDR3, the DNA is TGCGCCAGCAGTGAGAGCTTCGGCAGCACAGATACGCAGTATTTT. Its protein is CASSESFGSTDTQYF.

The chain links TRBV2 to TRBJ1-2; possible D gene TRBD1, 5 bases. Trimming removed 6 bases at V and 2 bases at J, with 10 bases between. This CDR3 comprises 13 residues. Germline CDR1 SNHLY, CDR2 FYNNEI. The CDR3 is CASSQGLNYGYTF. CDR3 DNA: TGTGCCAGCAGCCAGGGCCTGAACTATGGCTACACCTTC.